A single sample is the source of the 13 T cell receptor beta chains below, sequenced in a study of T-cell reconstitution after alpha-beta-depleted transplantation in children. Preparation of the TCRbeta library was carried out with unique molecular identifiers. TCRdb called the PCR reads again in MiXCR, with one record for every CDR3 protein. This table has around 500,000 distinct CDR3 sequences, approximately 12% appearing once. The starting material was PBMCs from the stem cell graft donor, obtained from the stem cell graft. Every receptor here comes from a human donor who donated a stem cell graft to a child with combined immunodeficiency.

The chain links TRBV7-2 to TRBJ2-7, with TRBD1 matching 7 bases. CDR1 is SGHTA, CDR2 FQGNSA, per germline. CDR3 length: 14 residues. V lost 6 bases to trimming and J lost 2 bases; unmatched junction nucleotides: 7. The DNA of the CDR3 is TGTGCCAGCAGGCATAGGACAGGCCCCTACGAGCAGTACTTC. Translated, it gives CASRHRTGPYEQYF.

This clonotype was seen repeatedly, ten times or more. The V and J genes are TRBV7-2 and TRBJ2-7; no firm D call. Trimming removed 5 bases from V and 2 bases from J, with 16 bases in between. From germline, CDR1 is SGHTA and CDR2 FQGNSA. The CDR3 is 15 amino acids. The CDR3, as DNA: TGTGCCAGCAGCCCCGGTGGGGTGGGCACCTACGAGCAGTACTTC. It specifies CASSPGGVGTYEQYF. Supplemented by reference TRBV7-2 and TRBJ2-7, the full variable domain reads GAGVSQSPSNKVTEKGKDVELRCDPISGHTALYWYRQSLGQGLEFLIYFQGNSAPDKSGLPSDRFSAERTGGSVSTLTIQRTQQEDSAVYLCASSPGGVGTYEQYFGPGTRLTVT.

This clonotype was seen ten or more times. The rearrangement uses TRBV20-1 and TRBJ2-3; TRBD1 might be the D (7 bases). Germline CDR1 and CDR2: DFQATT and SNEGSKA (reference sequence). The V end lost 0 bases, the J end lost 3 bases, and 10 bases lay between the germline ends. This CDR3 is built from 14 residues. The CDR3 sequence: CSARDRGVTDTQYF. In DNA form, the CDR3 reads TGCAGTGCTAGAGACAGGGGGGTGACAGATACGCAGTATTTT.

In its sample, this clonotype was seen a few times. The genes are TRBV6-2 or TRBV6-3 and TRBJ2-1; 11 bases map to TRBD2. The CDR3 is made up of 16 amino acids. Germline trimming cut 5 bases from V and 5 bases from J; bases unmatched to any gene: 8. Germline V lookup: CDR1 MNHEY, CDR2 SVGEGT. CDR3 DNA sequence: TGTGCCAGCAGTCTTCTGACTAGCGGGATAGACAATGAGCAGTTCTTC. It yields the protein CASSLLTSGIDNEQFF.

This clonotype was recorded a few times. The genes are TRBV6-2 or TRBV6-3 and TRBJ2-7; 7 bases agree with TRBD2. The germline CDR1 and CDR2 sequences are MNHEY and SVGEGT. V trimming: 3 bases; J trimming: 0 bases; junction bases outside the gene matches: 5. This CDR3 contains 15 residues. The CDR3 loop is CASSYLSGTSYEQYF. The CDR3 DNA reads TGTGCCAGCAGTTATCTGAGCGGGACCTCCTACGAGCAGTACTTC.

V usage is TRBV25-1 and J usage is TRBJ2-3; 8 bases map to TRBD2. The CDR3 has 15 amino acids. The V segment lost 4 bases and the J segment 3 bases; nucleotides outside the gene matches: 6. Germline loops: CDR1 MGHDK, CDR2 SYGVNS. The CDR3 DNA reads as TGTGCCAGCAGTGGGGCGGGAGGTTGGACAGATACGCAGTATTTT. Translating it yields CASSGAGGWTDTQYF.

This clonotype was seen many times. The DNA for the CDR3 is TGTGCCAGCAGCTTAGTTGGGGGAATTCGGGGCCTGACTTTC. Translating gives CASSLVGGIRGLTF. The chain has TRBV11-2 and TRBJ2-6; D possibly uses TRBD1 or TRBD2 (5 bases each). Germline V gives CDR1 SGHAT, CDR2 FQNNGV. This CDR3 is 14 amino acids long. Trimming cost V 1 base and J 15 bases, with 16 bases left between them.

This clonotype has a handful of counts. The chain's CDR3 is CASSPLALQQIGEQYF. In DNA, the CDR3 is TGTGCCAGCTCACCACTAGCCCTCCAGCAGATCGGCGAGCAGTACTTC. The rearrangement links TRBV18 to TRBJ2-7; D not resolved. V was trimmed by 1 base and J by 6 bases, leaving 19 bases between them. This CDR3 is built from 16 residues. CDR1 and CDR2 (germline): KGHSH, LQKENI.

This clonotype was observed many times. The chain has TRBV20-1 and TRBJ2-3; 9 nucleotides match TRBD2. The CDR3 is 15 residues long. The V and J ends lost 2 bases and 1 base, in that order; junction bases with no gene match: 4. Germline CDR1 DFQATT, CDR2 SNEGSKA (reference sequence). This chain's CDR3 is CSARPRTSGTDTQYF. DNA of the CDR3: TGCAGTGCTAGACCCCGGACTAGCGGCACAGATACGCAGTATTTT.

This clonotype showed up many times. The J gene is TRBJ2-7, the V gene TRBV28; 7 bases match TRBD2. Germline V CDR1 and CDR2: MDHEN, SYDVKM. This CDR3 has 15 amino acids. V was clipped by 6 bases and J by 2 bases; unmatched bases: 10. The CDR3 DNA is TGTGCCAGCAGAACTATTAGGGAGGGTCCCTACGAGCAGTACTTC. This translates into CASRTIREGPYEQYF.

This sequence joins TRBV2 and TRBJ1-5; D not certain. Germline values: CDR1 SNHLY, CDR2 FYNNEI. Trimming took 11 bases from V and 0 from J, leaving 17 bases between them. This CDR3 has 15 residues. The CDR3 nucleotides are TGTGCCTTCAGTTTAGAGGGAGGTAGCAATCAGCCCCAGCATTTT. Amino acid sequence: CAFSLEGGSNQPQHF.

This clonotype was observed at least ten times. The chain joins TRBV12-3 or TRBV12-4 to TRBJ2-3; 12 bases align to TRBD2. Trimming removed 1 base from V and 7 bases from J; junction bases left unmatched: 0. This CDR3 has 14 residues. The CDR3 loop is CASSLGTSGNTQYF. CDR3 nucleotide sequence: TGTGCCAGCAGTTTAGGGACTAGCGGGAATACGCAGTATTTT.

The genes are TRBV12-3 or TRBV12-4 and TRBJ2-5, with unresolved D. This CDR3 comprises 14 residues. Trimming stripped 6 bases from V and 3 bases from J, with 14 bases between. CDR3 DNA sequence: TGTGCCAGCAGGACCTACGCCGGTGAAGAGACCCAGTACTTC. Its protein is CASRTYAGEETQYF.